This TCR beta chain was observed in a study of blood T cells in healthy people across ages. Study-wide points: Roughly linear declines in TCR beta diversity per million T cells occurred with age. The unknown donor CMV status may have confounded expanded clonotype changes. Using unsorted PBMCs precluded a conclusive naive versus antigen-experienced comparison.

A J-beta primer mix and a sample-barcoded 5' primer were used in a second PCR of roughly 6 to 12 cycles. A tag from a template-switch adaptor with 12 random nucleotides marked each cDNA molecule. TCRdb used MiXCR to reprocess the 5' RACE reads, holding one entry per CDR3 protein. The sample includes about 1.4 million distinct CDR3 sequences, 45% to 70% of them seen just once. Germline values: CDR1 SGHAT, CDR2 FQNNGV. The CDR3 extends over 15 amino acids. Remarks on this clonotype: Its antigen is currently unknown. Sequence at one end of the junction differs from germline and may be a read error.

The origin of this receptor is a man younger than 30 in good health. The chain has TRBV11-2 and TRBJ2-7; no clear D. The specimen was blood. The CDR3 coding sequence is TGCGCCAGCAGCTTAGAGGCTGGACCCTTCTACGAGCAGTACTTC. This encodes CASSLEAGPFYEQYF. The full variable domain, in which reference TRBV11-2 and TRBJ2-7 provide the parts outside the CDR3, is EAGVAQSPRYKIIEKRQSVAFWCNPISGHATLYWYQQILGQGPKLLIQFQNNGVVDDSQLPKDRFSAERLKGVDSTLKIQPAKLEDSAVYLCASSLEAGPFYEQYFGPGTRLTVT.